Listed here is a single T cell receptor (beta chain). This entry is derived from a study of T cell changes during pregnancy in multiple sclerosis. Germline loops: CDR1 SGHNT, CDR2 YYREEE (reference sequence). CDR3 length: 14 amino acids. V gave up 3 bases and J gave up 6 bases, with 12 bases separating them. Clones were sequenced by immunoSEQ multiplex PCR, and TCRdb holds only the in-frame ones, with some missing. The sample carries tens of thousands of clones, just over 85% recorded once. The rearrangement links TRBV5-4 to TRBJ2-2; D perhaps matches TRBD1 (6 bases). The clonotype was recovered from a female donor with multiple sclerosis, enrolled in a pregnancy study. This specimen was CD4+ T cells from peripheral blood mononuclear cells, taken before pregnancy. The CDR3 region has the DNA TGTGCCAGCAGCTACCAACAGGGACCCGGGGAGCTGTTTTTT. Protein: CASSYQQGPGELFF.